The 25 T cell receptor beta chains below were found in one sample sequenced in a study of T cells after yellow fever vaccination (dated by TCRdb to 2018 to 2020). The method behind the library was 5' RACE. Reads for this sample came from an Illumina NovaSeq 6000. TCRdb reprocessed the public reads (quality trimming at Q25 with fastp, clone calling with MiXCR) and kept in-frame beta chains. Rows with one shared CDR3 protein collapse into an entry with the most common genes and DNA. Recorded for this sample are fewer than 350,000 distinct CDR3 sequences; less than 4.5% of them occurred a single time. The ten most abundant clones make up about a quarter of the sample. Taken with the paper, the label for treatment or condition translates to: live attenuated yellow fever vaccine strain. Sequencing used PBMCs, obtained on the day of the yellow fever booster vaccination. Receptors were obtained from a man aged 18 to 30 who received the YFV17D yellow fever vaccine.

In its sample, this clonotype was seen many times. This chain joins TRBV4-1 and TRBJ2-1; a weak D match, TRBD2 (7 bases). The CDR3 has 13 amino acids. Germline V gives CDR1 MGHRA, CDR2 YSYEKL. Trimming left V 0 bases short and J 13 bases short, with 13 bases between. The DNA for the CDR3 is TGCGCCAGCAGCCAAGACTCGCGGGGGCCTCAGTTCTTC. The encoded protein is CASSQDSRGPQFF.

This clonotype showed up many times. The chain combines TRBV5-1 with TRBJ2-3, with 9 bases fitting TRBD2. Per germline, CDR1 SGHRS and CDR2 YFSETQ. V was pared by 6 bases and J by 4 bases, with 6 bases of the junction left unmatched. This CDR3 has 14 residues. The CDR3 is CASMRGGEADTQYF. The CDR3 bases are TGCGCCAGCATGCGGGGGGGCGAGGCAGATACGCAGTATTTT.

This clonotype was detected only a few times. CDR3 in DNA: TGTGCCAGCAGTTATTGGGGGGGAGCCTACGAGCAGTACTTC. Amino acid sequence: CASSYWGGAYEQYF. The V and J genes are TRBV6-5 and TRBJ2-7; TRBD2 agrees at 7 bases. Germline loops: CDR1 MNHEY, CDR2 SVGAGI. After removal of 3 bases from V and 2 bases from J, the junction contained 4 bases not matched to a gene. The CDR3 covers 14 residues.

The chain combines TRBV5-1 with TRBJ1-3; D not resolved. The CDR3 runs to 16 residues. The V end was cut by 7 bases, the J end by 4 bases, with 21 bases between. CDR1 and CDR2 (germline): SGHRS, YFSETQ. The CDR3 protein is CASRGSLGFTGNTIYF. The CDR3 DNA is TGCGCCAGCCGAGGCTCCCTGGGATTCACCGGAAACACCATATATTTT.

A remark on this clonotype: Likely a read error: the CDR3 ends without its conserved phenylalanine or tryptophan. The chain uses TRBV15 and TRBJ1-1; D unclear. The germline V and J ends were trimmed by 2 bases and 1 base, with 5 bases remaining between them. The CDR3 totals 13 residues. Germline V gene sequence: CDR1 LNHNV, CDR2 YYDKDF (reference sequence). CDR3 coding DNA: TGTGCCACCAGCAGAAAAGGGAACACTGAAGCTTTCTTA. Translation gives CATSRKGNTEAFL.

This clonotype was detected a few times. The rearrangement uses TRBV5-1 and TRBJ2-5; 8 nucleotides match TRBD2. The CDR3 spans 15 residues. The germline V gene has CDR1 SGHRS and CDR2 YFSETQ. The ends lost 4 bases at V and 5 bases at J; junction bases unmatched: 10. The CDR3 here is CASSLKLAVGETQYF. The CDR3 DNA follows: TGCGCCAGCAGCCTTAAACTAGCGGTCGGGGAGACCCAGTACTTC.

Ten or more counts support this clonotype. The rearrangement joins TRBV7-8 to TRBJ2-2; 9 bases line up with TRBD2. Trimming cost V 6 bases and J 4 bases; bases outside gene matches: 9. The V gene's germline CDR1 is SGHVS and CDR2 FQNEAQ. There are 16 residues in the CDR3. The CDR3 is CASSQAGGPATGELFF. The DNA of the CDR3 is TGTGCCAGCAGTCAGGCGGGGGGGCCAGCCACCGGGGAGCTGTTTTTT. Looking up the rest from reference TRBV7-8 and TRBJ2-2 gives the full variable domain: GAGVSQSPRYKVAKRGQDVALRCDPISGHVSLFWYQQALGQGPEFLTYFQNEAQLDKSGLPSDRFFAERPEGSVSTLKIQRTQQEDSAVYLCASSQAGGPATGELFFGEGSRLTVL.

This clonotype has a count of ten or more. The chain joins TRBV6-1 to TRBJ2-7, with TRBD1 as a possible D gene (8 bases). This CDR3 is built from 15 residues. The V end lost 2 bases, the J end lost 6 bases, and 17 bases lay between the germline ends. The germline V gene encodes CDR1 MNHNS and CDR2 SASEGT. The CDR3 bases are TGTGCCAGCAGTGAAAAGAGTACAGGGGGGGCCGAGCAGTACTTC. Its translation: CASSEKSTGGAEQYF.

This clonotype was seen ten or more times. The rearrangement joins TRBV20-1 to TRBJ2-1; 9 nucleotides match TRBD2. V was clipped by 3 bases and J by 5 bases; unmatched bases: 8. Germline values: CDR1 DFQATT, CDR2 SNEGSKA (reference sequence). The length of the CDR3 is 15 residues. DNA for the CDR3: TGCAGTGCTAGCTCTAGCGGGGACCCAAACAATGAGCAGTTCTTC. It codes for CSASSSGDPNNEQFF.

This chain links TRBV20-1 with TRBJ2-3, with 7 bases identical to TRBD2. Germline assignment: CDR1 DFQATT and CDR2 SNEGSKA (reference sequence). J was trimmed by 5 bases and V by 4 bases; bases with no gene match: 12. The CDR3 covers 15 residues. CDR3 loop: CSANPAGHEGDTQYF. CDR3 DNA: TGCAGTGCTAATCCAGCGGGGCACGAGGGAGATACGCAGTATTTT.

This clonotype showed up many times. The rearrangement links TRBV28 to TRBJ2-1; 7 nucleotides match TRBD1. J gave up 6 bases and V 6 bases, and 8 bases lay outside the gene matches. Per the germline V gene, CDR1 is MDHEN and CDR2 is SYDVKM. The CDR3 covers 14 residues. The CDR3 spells CASRNRGSGNEQFF. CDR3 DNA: TGTGCCAGCAGAAACAGGGGTTCGGGCAATGAGCAGTTCTTC.

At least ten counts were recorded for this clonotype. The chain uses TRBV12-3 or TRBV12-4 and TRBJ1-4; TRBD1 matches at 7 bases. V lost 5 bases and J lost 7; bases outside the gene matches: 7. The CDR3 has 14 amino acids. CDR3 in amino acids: CASSVRGAAEKLFF. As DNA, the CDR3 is TGTGCCAGCAGTGTCAGGGGGGCGGCTGAAAAACTGTTTTTT.

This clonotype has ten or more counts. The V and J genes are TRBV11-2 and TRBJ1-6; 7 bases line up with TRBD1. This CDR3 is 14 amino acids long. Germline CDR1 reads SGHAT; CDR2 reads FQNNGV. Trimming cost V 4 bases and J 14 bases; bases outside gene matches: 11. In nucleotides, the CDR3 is TGTGCCAGCAGCTCATCCCGGGGACAGAGCACCCTCCACTTT. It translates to CASSSSRGQSTLHF.

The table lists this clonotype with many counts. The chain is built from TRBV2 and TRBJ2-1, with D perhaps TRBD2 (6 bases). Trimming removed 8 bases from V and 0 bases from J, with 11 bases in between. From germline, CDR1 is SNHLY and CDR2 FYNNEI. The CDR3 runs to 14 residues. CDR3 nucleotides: TGTGCCAGCGGGGGACTGAGCTCCTACAATGAGCAGTTCTTC. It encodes CASGGLSSYNEQFF.

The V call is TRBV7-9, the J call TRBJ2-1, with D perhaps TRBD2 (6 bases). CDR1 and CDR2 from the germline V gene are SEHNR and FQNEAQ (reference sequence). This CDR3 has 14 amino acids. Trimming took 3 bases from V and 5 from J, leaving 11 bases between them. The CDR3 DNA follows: TGTGCCAGCAGCTTCCCTGGCGGGAACAATGAGCAGTTCTTC. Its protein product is CASSFPGGNNEQFF.

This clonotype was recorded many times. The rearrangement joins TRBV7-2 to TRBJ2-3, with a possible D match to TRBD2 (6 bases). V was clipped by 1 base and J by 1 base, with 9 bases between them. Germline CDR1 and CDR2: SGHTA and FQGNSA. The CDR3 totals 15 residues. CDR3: CASSLESSGTDTQYF. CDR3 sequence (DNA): TGTGCCAGCAGCTTAGAATCTAGCGGCACAGATACGCAGTATTTT.

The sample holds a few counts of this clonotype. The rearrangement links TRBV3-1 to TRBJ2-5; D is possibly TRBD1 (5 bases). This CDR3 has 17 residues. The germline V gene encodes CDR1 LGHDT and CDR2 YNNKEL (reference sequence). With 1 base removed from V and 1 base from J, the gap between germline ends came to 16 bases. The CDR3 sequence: CASSQGGTGLPQETQYF. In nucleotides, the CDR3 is TGTGCCAGCAGCCAAGGGGGCACCGGGCTCCCCCAAGAGACCCAGTACTTC.

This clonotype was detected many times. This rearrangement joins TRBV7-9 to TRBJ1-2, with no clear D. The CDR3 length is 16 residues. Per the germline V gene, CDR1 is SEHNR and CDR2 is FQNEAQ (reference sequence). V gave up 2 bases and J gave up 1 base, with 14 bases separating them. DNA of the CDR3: TGTGCCAGCAGCTTAATTCCCCGGGAGGGTAACTATGGCTACACCTTC. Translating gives CASSLIPREGNYGYTF.

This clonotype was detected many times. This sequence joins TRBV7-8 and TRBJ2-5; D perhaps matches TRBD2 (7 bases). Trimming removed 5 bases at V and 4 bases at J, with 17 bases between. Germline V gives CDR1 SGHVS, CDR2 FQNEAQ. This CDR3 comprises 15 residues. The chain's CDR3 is CASSPASRGRETQYF. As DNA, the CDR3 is TGTGCCAGCAGCCCAGCCTCGCGGGGGCGAGAGACCCAGTACTTC.

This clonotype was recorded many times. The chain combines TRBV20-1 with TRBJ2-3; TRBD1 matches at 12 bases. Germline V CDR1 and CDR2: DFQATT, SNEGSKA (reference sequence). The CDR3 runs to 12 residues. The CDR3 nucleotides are TGCACGGGACAGGGGGCATGGGATACGCAGTATTTT. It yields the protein CTGQGAWDTQYF.

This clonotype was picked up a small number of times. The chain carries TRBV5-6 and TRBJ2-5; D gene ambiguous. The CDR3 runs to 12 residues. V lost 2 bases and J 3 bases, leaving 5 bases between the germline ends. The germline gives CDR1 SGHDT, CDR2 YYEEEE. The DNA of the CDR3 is TGTGCCAGCAGCTTCAACGAAGAGACCCAGTACTTC. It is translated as CASSFNEETQYF.

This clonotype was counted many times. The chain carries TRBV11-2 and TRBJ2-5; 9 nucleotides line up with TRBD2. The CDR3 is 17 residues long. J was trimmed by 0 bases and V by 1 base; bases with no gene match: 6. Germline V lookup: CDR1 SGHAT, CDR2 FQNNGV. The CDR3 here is CASSLGLAGTNQETQYF. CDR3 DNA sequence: TGTGCCAGCAGCTTAGGCCTAGCGGGGACCAACCAAGAGACCCAGTACTTC.

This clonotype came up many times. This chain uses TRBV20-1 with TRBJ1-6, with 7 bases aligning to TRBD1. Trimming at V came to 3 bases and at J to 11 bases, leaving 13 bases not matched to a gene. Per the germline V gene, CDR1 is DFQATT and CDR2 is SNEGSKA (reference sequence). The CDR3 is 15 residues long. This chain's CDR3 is CSASEDATGYTPLHF. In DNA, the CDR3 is TGCAGTGCTAGTGAGGACGCGACAGGGTATACACCCCTCCACTTT.

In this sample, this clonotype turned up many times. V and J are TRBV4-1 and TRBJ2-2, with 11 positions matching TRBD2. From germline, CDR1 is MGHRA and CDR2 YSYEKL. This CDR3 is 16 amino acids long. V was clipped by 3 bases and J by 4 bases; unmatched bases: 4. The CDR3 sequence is CASSQLAGGLTGELFF. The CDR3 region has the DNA TGCGCCAGCAGCCAGTTAGCGGGGGGGCTCACCGGGGAGCTGTTTTTT.

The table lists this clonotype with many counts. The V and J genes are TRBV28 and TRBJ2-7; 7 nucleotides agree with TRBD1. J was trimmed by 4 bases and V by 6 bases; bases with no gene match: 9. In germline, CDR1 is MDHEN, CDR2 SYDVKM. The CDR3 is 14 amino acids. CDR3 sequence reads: CASSLRDRSYEQYV. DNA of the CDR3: TGTGCCAGCAGCCTCCGGGACAGATCATACGAGCAGTACGTC.